Listed below are T cell receptor beta chains from one sample, sequenced in a study of blood T cell repertoires in COVID-19. Profiling relied on immunoSEQ multiplex PCR, and the TCRdb table lists in-frame clones only, not all of them. The sample lists roughly 230,000 clones; approximately 84% were seen once. The sample was peripheral blood. These TCRs come from a man aged 40-55 years with acute or convalescent COVID-19. Both conserved end residues are part of each CDR3. The D gene is left open where the match is weak. Rows give clone size only sometimes, using once, few, many, or a class for an expanded clone.

abundance,v_gene,j_gene,d_gene,CDR3aa,CDR3nt
-,TRBV7-6,TRBJ2-7,TRBD2,CASSSTSGGPYSYEQYF,TGTGCCAGCAGTTCAACTAGCGGGGGGCCCTATTCCTACGAGCAGTACTTC
-,TRBV6-1,TRBJ2-7,TRBD1,CASSNPGQGVSEQYF,TGTGCCAGCAGTAACCCGGGACAGGGTGTCAGCGAGCAGTACTTC
-,TRBV28,TRBJ2-1,-,CASSPRVEGMWVNEQFF,TGTGCCAGCAGTCCTCGAGTTGAGGGAATGTGGGTCAATGAGCAGTTCTTC
-,TRBV29-1,TRBJ2-1,TRBD1,CSARTGAYNEQFF,TGCAGCGCTCGGACAGGGGCCTACAATGAGCAGTTCTTC
-,TRBV7-2,TRBJ2-2,-,CASAWIGGVNTGELFF,TGTGCCAGCGCCTGGATCGGCGGGGTAAACACCGGGGAGCTGTTTTTT
-,TRBV7-8,TRBJ2-7,-,CASSLVEGIYEQYF,TGTGCCAGCAGCTTAGTGGAGGGTATTTACGAGCAGTACTTC
few,TRBV7-8,TRBJ1-1,-,CASSPEGGMNTEAFF,TGTGCCAGCAGCCCTGAGGGAGGGATGAACACTGAAGCTTTCTTT
-,TRBV7-9,TRBJ2-1,-,CASRPDSLSYNEQFF,TGTGCCAGCAGGCCAGACAGCCTCTCCTACAATGAGCAGTTCTTC
-,TRBV5-1,TRBJ1-1,TRBD1,CASSTDRGNTEAFF,TGCGCCAGCAGCACAGACAGGGGGAACACTGAAGCTTTCTTT
-,TRBV11-2,TRBJ2-3,-,CASSPTDTQYF,TGTGCCAGCAGCCCTACAGATACGCAGTATTTT
-,TRBV9,TRBJ1-4,-,CASSLRATNEKLFF,TGTGCCAGCAGCCTCAGGGCCACTAATGAAAAACTGTTTTTT
-,TRBV5-1,TRBJ2-7,-,CASTGTPSYEQYF,TGCGCCAGCACTGGCACACCCTCCTACGAGCAGTACTTC
once,TRBV6-5,TRBJ1-5,TRBD1,CASYLRQGQPQHF,TGTGCCAGTTACTTAAGACAGGGCCAGCCCCAGCATTTT
-,TRBV27,TRBJ1-5,TRBD1,CASSRQGDGQPQHF,TGTGCCAGCAGTCGGCAGGGGGACGGACAGCCCCAGCATTTT
-,TRBV27,TRBJ2-5,TRBD2,CASSERGGRETQYF,TGTGCCAGCAGTGAGCGGGGGGGCAGGGAGACCCAGTACTTC
-,TRBV12-5,TRBJ2-2,TRBD2,CASGLGLAGSYTGELFF,TGTGCTAGTGGTTTGGGACTAGCGGGGTCTTACACCGGGGAGCTGTTTTTT
once,TRBV12-2,TRBJ2-7,-,CASRFLRGNSEQYF,TGTGCAAGTCGCTTTTTGCGGGGGAATAGCGAGCAGTACTTC
few,TRBV5-1,TRBJ2-7,-,CASSWGRGTNYEQYF,TGCGCCAGCAGCTGGGGGCGAGGCACGAACTACGAGCAGTACTTC
-,TRBV7-2,TRBJ1-5,TRBD1,CASSLDGTGSNQPQHF,TGTGCCAGCAGCTTAGACGGGACAGGGAGCAATCAGCCCCAGCATTTT
once,TRBV6-6,TRBJ2-3,TRBD1,CASSPRQGALVVSTDTQYF,TGTGCCAGCAGTCCCCGCCAGGGGGCCTTGGTTGTAAGCACAGATACGCAGTATTTT
-,TRBV2,TRBJ2-3,-,CASSEWFGGTDTQYF,TGTGCCAGCAGTGAATGGTTCGGCGGAACAGATACGCAGTATTTT
-,TRBV2,TRBJ1-2,-,CASSASGYGYTF,TGTGCCAGCAGTGCGTCCGGGTATGGCTACACCTTC
-,TRBV7-6,TRBJ1-2,-,CASSPEIGGLRSYGYTF,TGTGCCAGCAGCCCAGAAATAGGGGGACTAAGGTCCTATGGCTACACCTTC
few,TRBV6-5,TRBJ2-5,TRBD1,CASRQGARETQYF,TGTGCCAGCCGACAGGGGGCGAGGGAGACCCAGTACTTC
-,TRBV12-3/TRBV12-4,TRBJ1-1,-,CASRRGGRGAFF,TGTGCCAGCCGGCGGGGGGGGCGCGGAGCTTTCTTT
-,TRBV30,TRBJ1-1,-,CAWTRGRSTEAFF,TGTGCCTGGACCAGGGGTCGGTCCACTGAAGCTTTCTTT
-,TRBV11-2,TRBJ1-4,-,CASSLQNPNEKLFF,TGTGCCAGCAGCTTACAGAATCCGAATGAAAAACTGTTTTTT
once,TRBV29-1,TRBJ2-7,TRBD1,CSVADREYSYEQYF,TGCAGCGTTGCGGACAGGGAATACTCCTACGAGCAGTACTTC
-,TRBV5-1,TRBJ1-1,-,CASSLAMDKNTEAFF,TGCGCCAGCAGCTTGGCTATGGACAAGAACACTGAAGCTTTCTTT
-,TRBV6-6,TRBJ1-3,-,CASSYSNVGAGNTIYF,TGTGCCAGCAGTTACTCAAACGTGGGAGCTGGAAACACCATATATTTT
-,TRBV5-4,TRBJ1-6,TRBD1,CASSFGGGTGKSPLHF,TGTGCCAGCAGCTTCGGAGGGGGGACAGGGAAATCACCCCTCCACTTT
-,TRBV5-1,TRBJ1-1,-,CASSLDGQLNTEAFF,TGCGCCAGCAGCTTGGATGGACAGTTGAACACTGAAGCTTTCTTT
few,TRBV1,TRBJ2-2,-,CTSSQDEASGGHRGAVF,TGCACCAGCAGCCAAGATGAGGCTAGCGGGGGTCACCGGGGAGCTGTTTTT
-,TRBV7-2,TRBJ2-7,-,CASSLDLGSYEQYF,TGTGCCAGCAGCTTAGATCTAGGATCGTACGAGCAGTACTTC
few,TRBV6-2/TRBV6-3,TRBJ1-2,-,CASSGGYRDGYGYTF,TGTGCCAGCAGTGGAGGGTACCGGGACGGATATGGCTACACCTTC
-,TRBV18,TRBJ1-1,-,CASSPREGEAFF,TGTGCCAGCTCACCCAGGGAGGGAGAAGCTTTCTTT
-,TRBV7-3,TRBJ2-3,-,CASSLLPPGEDTQYF,TGTGCCAGCAGCTTATTACCCCCAGGGGAAGATACGCAGTATTTT
-,TRBV27,TRBJ1-1,-,CASSLRGANTEAFF,TGTGCCAGCAGTTTACGCGGGGCGAACACTGAAGCTTTCTTT
-,TRBV30,TRBJ2-3,-,CAWSIGSKGGDTQYF,TGTGCCTGGAGCATCGGGTCGAAAGGTGGAGATACGCAGTATTTT
-,TRBV12-3/TRBV12-4,TRBJ1-5,-,CASSLQENQPQHF,TGTGCCAGCAGTCTACAGGAAAATCAGCCCCAGCATTTT
-,TRBV7-8,TRBJ1-2,-,CASRQYTGTPAF,TGTGCCAGCAGACAATACACAGGAACCCCCGCCTTC
-,TRBV28,TRBJ2-5,-,CASSLRYTQETQYF,TGTGCCAGCAGTTTGAGGTACACCCAAGAGACCCAGTACTTC
-,TRBV4-2,TRBJ2-2,TRBD1,CASSPRGQGGTGELFF,TGTGCCAGCAGCCCAAGAGGACAGGGGGGAACCGGGGAGCTGTTTTTT
-,TRBV2,TRBJ2-5,TRBD2,CASSDLAGVGETQYF,TGTGCCAGCAGTGATCTAGCGGGGGTCGGGGAGACCCAGTACTTC
-,TRBV18,TRBJ2-3,TRBD2,CASSPGLASTDTQYF,TGTGCCAGCTCACCAGGACTAGCTAGCACAGATACGCAGTATTTT
-,TRBV5-4,TRBJ2-7,TRBD1,CASSGDRFGQYF,TGTGCCAGCAGCGGGGACAGGTTCGGGCAGTACTTC
few,TRBV11-1,TRBJ2-1,-,CASSSFRGSYNEQFF,TGTGCCAGCAGCTCGTTCAGGGGCTCCTACAATGAGCAGTTCTTC
-,TRBV18,TRBJ2-1,-,CASSPPNEGNEQFF,TGTGCCAGCTCACCACCGAATGAGGGCAATGAGCAGTTCTTC
few,TRBV23-1,TRBJ1-5,TRBD1,CASSRDRGQPQHF,TGCGCCAGCAGTCGGGACAGGGGTCAGCCCCAGCATTTT
once,TRBV19,TRBJ1-6,-,CASSPHVTGRNSPLHF,TGTGCCAGTAGTCCTCACGTCACAGGGCGGAATTCACCCCTCCACTTT
-,TRBV6-5,TRBJ1-5,-,CASSSTVHQPQHF,TGTGCCAGCAGTTCCACGGTCCATCAGCCCCAGCATTTT
-,TRBV5-1,TRBJ2-7,TRBD1,CASSLRPGTGSVHEQYF,TGCGCCAGCAGCTTACGTCCCGGGACAGGGTCGGTACACGAGCAGTACTTC